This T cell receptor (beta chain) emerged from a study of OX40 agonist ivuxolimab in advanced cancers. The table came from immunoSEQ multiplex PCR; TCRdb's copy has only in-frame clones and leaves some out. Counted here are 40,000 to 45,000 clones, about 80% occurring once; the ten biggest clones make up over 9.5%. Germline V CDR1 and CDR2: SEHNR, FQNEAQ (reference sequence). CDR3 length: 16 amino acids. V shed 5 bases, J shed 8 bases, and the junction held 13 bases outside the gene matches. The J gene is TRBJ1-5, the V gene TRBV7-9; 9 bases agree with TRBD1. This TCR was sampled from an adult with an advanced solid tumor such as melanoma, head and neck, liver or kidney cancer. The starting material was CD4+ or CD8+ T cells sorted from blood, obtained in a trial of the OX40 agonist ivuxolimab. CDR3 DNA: TGTGCCAGCAGCGCTTCTGGGACAGGGCGAATCGAGCCCCAGCATTTT. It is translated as CASSASGTGRIEPQHF.